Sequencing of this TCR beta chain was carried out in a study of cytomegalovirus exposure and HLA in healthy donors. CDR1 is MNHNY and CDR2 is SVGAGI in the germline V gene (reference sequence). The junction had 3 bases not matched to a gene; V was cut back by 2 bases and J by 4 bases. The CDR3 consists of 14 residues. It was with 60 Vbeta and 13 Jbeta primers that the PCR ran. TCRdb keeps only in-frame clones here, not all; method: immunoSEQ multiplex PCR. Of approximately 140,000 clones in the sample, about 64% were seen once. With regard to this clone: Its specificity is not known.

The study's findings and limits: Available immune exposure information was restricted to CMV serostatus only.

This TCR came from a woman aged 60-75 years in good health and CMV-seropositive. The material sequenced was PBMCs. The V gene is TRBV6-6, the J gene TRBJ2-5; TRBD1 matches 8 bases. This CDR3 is CASSYTRGLETQYF. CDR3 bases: TGTGCCAGCAGTTACACCAGGGGGCTAGAGACCCAGTACTTC.